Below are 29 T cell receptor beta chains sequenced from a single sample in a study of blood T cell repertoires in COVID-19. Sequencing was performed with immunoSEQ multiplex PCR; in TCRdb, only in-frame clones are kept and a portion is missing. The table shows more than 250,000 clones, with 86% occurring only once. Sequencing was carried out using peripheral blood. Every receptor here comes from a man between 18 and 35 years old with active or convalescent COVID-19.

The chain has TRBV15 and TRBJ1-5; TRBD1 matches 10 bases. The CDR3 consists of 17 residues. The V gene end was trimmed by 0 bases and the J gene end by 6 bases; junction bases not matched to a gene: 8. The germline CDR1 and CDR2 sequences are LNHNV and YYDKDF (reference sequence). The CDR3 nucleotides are TGTGCCACCAGCAGAGAGGGGACAGGGGAGTGGAGTCAGCCCCAGCATTTT. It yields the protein CATSREGTGEWSQPQHF.

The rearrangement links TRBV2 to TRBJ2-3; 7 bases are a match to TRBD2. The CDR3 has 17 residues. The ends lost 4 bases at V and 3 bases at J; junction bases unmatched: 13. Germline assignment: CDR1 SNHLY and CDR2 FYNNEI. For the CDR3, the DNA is TGTGCCAGCAGTGCCATCGTGGGGAGCGGGGTAACAGATACGCAGTATTTT. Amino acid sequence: CASSAIVGSGVTDTQYF. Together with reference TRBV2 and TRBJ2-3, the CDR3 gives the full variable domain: EPEVTQTPSHQVTQMGQEVILRCVPISNHLYFYWYRQILGQKVEFLVSFYNNEISEKSEIFDDQFSVERPDGSNFTLKIRSTKLEDSAMYFCASSAIVGSGVTDTQYFGPGTRLTVL.

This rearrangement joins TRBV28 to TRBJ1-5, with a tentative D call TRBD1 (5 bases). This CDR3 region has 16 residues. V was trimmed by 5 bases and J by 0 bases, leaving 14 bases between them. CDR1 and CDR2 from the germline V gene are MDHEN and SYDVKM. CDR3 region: CASSPKGRGSNQPQHF. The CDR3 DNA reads TGTGCCAGCAGTCCCAAGGGGCGGGGTAGCAATCAGCCCCAGCATTTT.

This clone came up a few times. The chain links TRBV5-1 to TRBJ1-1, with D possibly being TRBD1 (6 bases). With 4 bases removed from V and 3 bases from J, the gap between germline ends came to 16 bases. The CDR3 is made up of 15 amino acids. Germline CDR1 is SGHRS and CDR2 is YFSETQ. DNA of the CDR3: TGCGCCAGCAGCCCCTCCACAGGGCCTGACACTGAAGCTTTCTTT. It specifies CASSPSTGPDTEAFF.

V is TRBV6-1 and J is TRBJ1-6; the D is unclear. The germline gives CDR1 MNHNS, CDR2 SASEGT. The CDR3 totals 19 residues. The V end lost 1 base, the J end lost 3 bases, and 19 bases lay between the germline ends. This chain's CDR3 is CASSEVHWAHNSYNSPLHF. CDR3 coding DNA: TGTGCCAGCAGTGAAGTGCACTGGGCCCATAATAGCTATAATTCACCCCTCCACTTT.

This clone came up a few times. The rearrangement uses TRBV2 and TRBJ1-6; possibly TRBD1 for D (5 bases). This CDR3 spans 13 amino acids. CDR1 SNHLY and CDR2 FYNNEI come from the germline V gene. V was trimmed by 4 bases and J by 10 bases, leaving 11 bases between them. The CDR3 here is CASSVDRGSPLHF. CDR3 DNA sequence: TGTGCCAGCAGTGTCGACAGAGGATCACCCCTCCACTTT.

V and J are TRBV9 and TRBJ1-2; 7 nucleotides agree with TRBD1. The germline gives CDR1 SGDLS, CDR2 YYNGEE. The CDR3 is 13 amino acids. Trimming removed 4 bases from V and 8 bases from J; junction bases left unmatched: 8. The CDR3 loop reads CASSRTGDDGYTF. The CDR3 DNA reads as TGTGCCAGCAGCCGGACAGGAGACGACGGCTACACCTTC. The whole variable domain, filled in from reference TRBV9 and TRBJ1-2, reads DSGVTQTPKHLITATGQRVTLRCSPRSGDLSVYWYQQSLDQGLQFLIQYYNGEERAKGNILERFSAQQFPDLHSELNLSSLELGDSALYFCASSRTGDDGYTFGSGTRLTVV.

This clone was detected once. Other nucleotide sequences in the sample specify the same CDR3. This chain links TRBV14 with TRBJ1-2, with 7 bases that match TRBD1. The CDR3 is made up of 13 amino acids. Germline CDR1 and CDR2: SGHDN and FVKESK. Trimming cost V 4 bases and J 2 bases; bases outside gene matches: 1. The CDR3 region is CASSLGQNYGYTF. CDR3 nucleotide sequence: TGTGCCAGCAGCCTGGGACAGAACTATGGCTACACCTTC.

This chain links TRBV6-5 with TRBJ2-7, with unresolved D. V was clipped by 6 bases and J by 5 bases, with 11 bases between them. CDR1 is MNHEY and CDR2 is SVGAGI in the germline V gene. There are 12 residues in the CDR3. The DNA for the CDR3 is TGTGCCAGCAGAGCTACAGTCGACGAGCAGTACTTC. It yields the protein CASRATVDEQYF.

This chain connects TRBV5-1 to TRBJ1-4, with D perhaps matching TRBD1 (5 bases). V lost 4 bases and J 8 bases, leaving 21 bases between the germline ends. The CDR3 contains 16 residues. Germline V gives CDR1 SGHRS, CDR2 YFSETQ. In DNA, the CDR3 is TGCGCCAGCAGCACGATTGGGCGGGGCACGCACGAAAAACTGTTTTTT. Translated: CASSTIGRGTHEKLFF.

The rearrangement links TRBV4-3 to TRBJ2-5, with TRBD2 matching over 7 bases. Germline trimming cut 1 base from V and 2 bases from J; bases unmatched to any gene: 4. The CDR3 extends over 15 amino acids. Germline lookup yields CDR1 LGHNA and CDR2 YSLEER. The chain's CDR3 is CASSQGTSRQETQYF. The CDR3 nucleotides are TGCGCCAGCAGCCAAGGGACTAGTAGGCAAGAGACCCAGTACTTC.

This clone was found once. The CDR3 loop is CASSLIWNTGELFF. The CDR3 coding sequence is TGTGCCAGCAGCCTTATTTGGAACACCGGGGAGCTGTTTTTT. The chain has TRBV7-2 and TRBJ2-2, with D uncertain. Germline-derived CDR1 and CDR2 are SGHTA and FQGNSA. The CDR3 covers 14 residues. The V end was cut by 5 bases, the J end by 1 base, with 8 bases between.

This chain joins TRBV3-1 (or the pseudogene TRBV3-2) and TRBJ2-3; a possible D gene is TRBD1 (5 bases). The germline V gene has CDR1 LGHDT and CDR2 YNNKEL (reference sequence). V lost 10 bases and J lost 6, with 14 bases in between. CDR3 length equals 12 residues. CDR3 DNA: TGTGCCACTCACACTCCAGGGGATACGCAGTATTTT. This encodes CATHTPGDTQYF.

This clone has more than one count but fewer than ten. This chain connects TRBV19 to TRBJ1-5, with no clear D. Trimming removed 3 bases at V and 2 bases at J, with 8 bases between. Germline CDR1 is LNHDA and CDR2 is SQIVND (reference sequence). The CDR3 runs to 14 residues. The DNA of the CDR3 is TGTGCCAGTAGTATTGGTGGCCGCAATCAGCCCCAGCATTTT. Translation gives CASSIGGRNQPQHF.

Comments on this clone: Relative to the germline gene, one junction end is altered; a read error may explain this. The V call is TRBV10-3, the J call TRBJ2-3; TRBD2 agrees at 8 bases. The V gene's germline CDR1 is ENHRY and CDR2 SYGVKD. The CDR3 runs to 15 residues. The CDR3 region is CAIGDSGKSTDTQYF. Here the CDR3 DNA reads TGTGCCATCGGTGATAGCGGGAAAAGCACAGATACGCAGTATTTT.

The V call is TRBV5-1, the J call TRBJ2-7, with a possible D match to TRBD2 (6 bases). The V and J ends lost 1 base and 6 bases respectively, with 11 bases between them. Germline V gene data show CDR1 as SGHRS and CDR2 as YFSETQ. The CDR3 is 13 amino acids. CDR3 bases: TGCGCCAGCAGCTTGCAGGACGGGAGCGAGCAGTACTTC. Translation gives CASSLQDGSEQYF.

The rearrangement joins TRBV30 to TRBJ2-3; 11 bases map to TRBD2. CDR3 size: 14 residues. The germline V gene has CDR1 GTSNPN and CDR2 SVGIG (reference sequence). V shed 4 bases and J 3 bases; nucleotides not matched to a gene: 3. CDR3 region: CAWTSGGMTDTQYF. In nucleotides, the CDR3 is TGTGCCTGGACTAGCGGGGGGATGACAGATACGCAGTATTTT.

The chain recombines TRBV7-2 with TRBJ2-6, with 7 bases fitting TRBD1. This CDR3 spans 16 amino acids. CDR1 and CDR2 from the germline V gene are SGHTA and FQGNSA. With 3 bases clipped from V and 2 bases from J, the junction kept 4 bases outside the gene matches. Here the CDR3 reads CASSLFQGAGANVLTF. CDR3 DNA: TGTGCCAGCAGCTTGTTTCAGGGGGCTGGGGCCAACGTCCTGACTTTC.

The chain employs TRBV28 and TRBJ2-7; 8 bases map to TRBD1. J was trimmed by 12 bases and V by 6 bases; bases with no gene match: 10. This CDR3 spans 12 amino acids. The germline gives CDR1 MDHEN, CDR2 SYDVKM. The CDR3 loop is CASSPTGERRYF. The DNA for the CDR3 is TGTGCCAGCAGCCCGACAGGGGAAAGACGGTACTTC.

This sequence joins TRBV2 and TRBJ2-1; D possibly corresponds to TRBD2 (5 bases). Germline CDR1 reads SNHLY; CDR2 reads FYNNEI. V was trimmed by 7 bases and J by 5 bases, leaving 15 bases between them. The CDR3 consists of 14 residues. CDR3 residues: CASIEGPFDNEQFF. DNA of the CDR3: TGTGCCAGCATCGAGGGTCCATTCGACAATGAGCAGTTCTTC.

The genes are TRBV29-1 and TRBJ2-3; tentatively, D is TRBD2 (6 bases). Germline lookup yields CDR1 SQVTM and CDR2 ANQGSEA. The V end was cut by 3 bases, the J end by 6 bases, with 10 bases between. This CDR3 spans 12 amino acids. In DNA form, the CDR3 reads TGCAGCGTTGACTGGGGGGTCGATACGCAGTATTTT. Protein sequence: CSVDWGVDTQYF.

The DNA of the CDR3 is TGTGCCTGGAGTGGAGGGGGGACAGGGGGACGCGAGCAGTACTTC. The encoded protein is CAWSGGGTGGREQYF. V gene TRBV30 combines with J gene TRBJ2-7, with 11 positions matching TRBD1. V was pared by 1 base and J by 6 bases, with 8 bases of the junction left unmatched. The CDR3 runs to 15 residues. Germline V CDR1 and CDR2: GTSNPN, SVGIG (reference sequence). Looking up the rest from reference TRBV30 and TRBJ2-7 gives the full variable domain: SQTIHQWPATLVQPVGSPLSLECTVEGTSNPNLYWYRQAAGRGLQLLFYSVGIGQISSEVPQNLSASRPQDRQFILSSKKLLLSDSGFYLCAWSGGGTGGREQYFGPGTRLTVT.

The CDR3 DNA reads TGTGCCAGTAGTCTTCTAGCGGGGCGAGAGGGTGGGCAGTATTTT. Translated, it gives CASSLLAGREGGQYF. The V and J genes are TRBV19 and TRBJ2-3, with 9 bases aligning to TRBD2. The CDR3 is 15 residues long. Trimming cost V 5 bases and J 11 bases; bases outside gene matches: 14. Germline values: CDR1 LNHDA, CDR2 SQIVND (reference sequence).

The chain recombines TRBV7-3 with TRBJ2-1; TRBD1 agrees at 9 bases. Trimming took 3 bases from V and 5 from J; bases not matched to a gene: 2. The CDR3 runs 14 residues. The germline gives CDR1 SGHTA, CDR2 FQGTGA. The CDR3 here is CASSLGQGNNEQFF. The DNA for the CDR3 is TGTGCCAGCAGCTTGGGACAGGGAAACAATGAGCAGTTCTTC.

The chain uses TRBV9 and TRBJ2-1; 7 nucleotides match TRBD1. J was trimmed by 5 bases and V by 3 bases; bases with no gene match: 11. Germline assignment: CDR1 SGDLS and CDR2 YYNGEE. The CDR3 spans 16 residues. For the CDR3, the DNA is TGTGCCAGCAGCGGTCCCACAGGGGTAGGGCACAATGAGCAGTTCTTC. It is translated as CASSGPTGVGHNEQFF.

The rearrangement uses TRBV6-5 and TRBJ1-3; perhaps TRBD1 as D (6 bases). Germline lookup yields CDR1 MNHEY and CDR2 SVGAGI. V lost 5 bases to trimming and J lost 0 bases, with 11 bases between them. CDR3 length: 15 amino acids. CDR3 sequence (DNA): TGTGCCAGCAGTAGGACAGTCTACTCTGGAAACACCATATATTTT. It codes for CASSRTVYSGNTIYF.

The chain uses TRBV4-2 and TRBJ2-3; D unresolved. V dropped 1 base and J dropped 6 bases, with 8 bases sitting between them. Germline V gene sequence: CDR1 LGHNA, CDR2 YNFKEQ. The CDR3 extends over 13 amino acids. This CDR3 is CASSQASIDTQYF. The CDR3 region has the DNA TGTGCCAGCAGCCAAGCCTCTATTGATACGCAGTATTTT.

The CDR3 loop reads CASSLQGYSNSPLHF. In DNA form, the CDR3 reads TGTGCCAGCAGCCTACAGGGATATTCGAATTCACCCCTCCACTTT. The chain recombines TRBV5-8 with TRBJ1-6; TRBD1 is a possible D gene (6 bases). Germline lookup yields CDR1 SGHTS and CDR2 YDEGEE. Trimming left V 4 bases short and J 7 bases short, with 15 bases between. This CDR3 spans 15 amino acids.

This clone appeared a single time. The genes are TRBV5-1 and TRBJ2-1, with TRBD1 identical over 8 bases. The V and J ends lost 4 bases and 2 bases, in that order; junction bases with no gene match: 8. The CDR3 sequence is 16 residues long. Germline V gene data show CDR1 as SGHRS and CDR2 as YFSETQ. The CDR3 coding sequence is TGCGCCAGCAGCCCCGACGCGGGACAGGCCTACAATGAGCAGTTCTTC. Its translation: CASSPDAGQAYNEQFF.